This entry features one T cell receptor beta chain sequence. Its antigen has not been determined. The sample holds no much larger clone one base away, and base qualities are not on file. The germline V gene yields MDHEN for CDR1 and SYDVKM for CDR2. V and J are truncated by 8 bases and 1 base respectively, leaving an intervening sequence of 8 bases. The CDR3 spans 12 residues, from the cysteine through the phenylalanine. Of the read, only the CDR3 DNA is kept; its 36 bases are in frame from base 1. The data stem from a study of B cell selection in AIRE deficiency (dated by TCRdb to about 2019). At the level of the whole study: A comparison of TCRbeta repertoires of sorted blood CD4+ conventional T cells and regulatory T cells was made between AIRE-deficient patients and healthy controls. The TCR-sequenced cohort comprised about five AIRE-deficient APECED patients and about five healthy control donors.

The immunoSEQ platform was used for TCRbeta chain sequencing. In the authors' own workflow: About 1.1x10^5 distinct in-frame TCRbeta sequences from patients and about 1.5x10^5 from healthy donors were obtained from pooled conventional T cell repertoires. Treg TCRbeta sequences found in two or more individuals were classed as public, and these public Treg TCRbeta sequences were then looked for in Tconv repertoires. Differences between groups were assessed using Mann-Whitney U tests with Bonferroni-Dunn correction in GraphPad Prism 7.03. Imported from immuneACCESS, the table was reduced by TCRdb to in-frame sequences with V and J called. These copies leave out some clones; in studies compared against another copy, an unresolved V gene accounts for under half, and the cause of the remainder is not known. V and J calls plus clone size are reproduced from that table; the DNA served to infer D and trimming. The sample yields about 23,000 clones; about 97% were counted once. The ten biggest clones cover more than 0.15% of the sample.

Conventional CD4 T cells were sorted as CD4+CD127+ cells. The AIRE-deficient patients had APECED syndrome. Tconv and Treg cells for TCRbeta sequencing were sorted on a FACSAria flow cytometer. Sorted cells were collected into 5-ml round-bottom polystyrene tubes, and dry cell pellets were frozen at -80°C before sequencing. What the work shows at the level of the full study, not this receptor alone: Among several thousand shared Treg TCRbeta sequences, more than 30% were found to be shared only among healthy donors and around 10% only among patients, suggesting that Treg selection is less efficient in the absence of AIRE. Tconv and Treg cells from AIRE-deficient patients showed TCRBV gene usage, CDR3 length and TCR diversity similar to those of healthy donors. Only TCRbeta chains were sequenced; more than 30% of shared healthy-donor Treg sequences also occurred in healthy Tconv, possibly because of differing TCRalpha chains. Shared Treg sequences had shorter CDR3s, reflecting a bias toward rearrangements with few non-templated nucleotide insertions. About a third of Treg TCRbeta sequences shared among healthy donors appeared in patient Tconv cells, suggesting diversion of Treg-biased clones into the Tconv compartment.

This receptor was identified in a human donor with AIRE deficiency. Sequenced sample: conventional CD4+ T cells sorted from PBMCs. The chain employs TRBV28 and TRBJ1-2, with a tentative D gene TRBD1 over 5 matching bases. The DNA sequence follows: TGTGCCAGCGAAGGGGTTAACTATGGCTACACCTTC. Its protein product is CASEGVNYGYTF.